The 27 T cell receptor beta chains given below trace back to one sample, sequenced in a study of OX40 agonist ivuxolimab in advanced cancers. Clones were sequenced by immunoSEQ multiplex PCR, and TCRdb holds only the in-frame ones, with some missing. The sample holds about 25,000 clones, 70% to 80% seen once. The source material was CD4+ or CD8+ T cells sorted from blood, sampled in a trial of the OX40 agonist ivuxolimab. All receptors come from an adult with an advanced solid tumor such as melanoma, head and neck, liver or kidney cancer.

The gene calls are TRBV29-1 and TRBJ2-2, with D perhaps matching TRBD1 or TRBD2 (5 bases each). Germline V gene lookup returns CDR1 SQVTM and CDR2 ANQGSEA. Trimming took 3 bases from V and 6 from J, leaving 8 bases between them. The CDR3 is 12 amino acids. The CDR3 DNA reads TGCAGCGTTGACGGGGCATCCGGGGAGCTGTTTTTT. Protein sequence: CSVDGASGELFF.

The V call is TRBV5-6, the J call TRBJ1-5, with D maybe TRBD1 (6 bases). Trimming pared 1 base from V and 0 bases from J, leaving 8 bases between. This CDR3 region has 15 residues. In germline, CDR1 is SGHDT, CDR2 YYEEEE. CDR3 in DNA: TGTGCCAGCAGCTTGCAGGGGTATAGCAATCAGCCCCAGCATTTT. This encodes CASSLQGYSNQPQHF.

This clone turned up a few times. This sequence joins TRBV9 and TRBJ2-2, with D unclear. The CDR3 spans 15 residues. V lost 2 bases, J lost 4 bases, and 12 bases lay in between. Germline CDR1 is SGDLS and CDR2 is YYNGEE. DNA of the CDR3: TGTGCCAGCAGCGTTTACCACATCGGCACCGGGGAGCTGTTTTTT. Encoded protein: CASSVYHIGTGELFF.

Written as DNA, the CDR3 is TGTGCCATCACGGGTGGAACTTCATCTAACTATGGCTACACCTTC. It is translated as CAITGGTSSNYGYTF. This sequence joins TRBV10-3 and TRBJ1-2; D is unresolved. This CDR3 has 15 amino acids. Germline assignment: CDR1 ENHRY and CDR2 SYGVKD. The V gene lost 7 bases and the J gene lost 0 bases, with 15 bases spanning the gap.

This clone was seen only a few times. The chain links TRBV20-1 to TRBJ1-1; the D is unclear. This CDR3 comprises 10 residues. V was cut by 5 bases and J by 6 bases, with 7 bases left in between. The germline gives CDR1 DFQATT, CDR2 SNEGSKA (reference sequence). The DNA for the CDR3 is TGCAGTGCTTGTACGGCTGAAGCTTTCTTT. Protein product: CSACTAEAFF.

V usage is TRBV10-3 and J usage is TRBJ2-3; TRBD1 agrees at 8 bases. The CDR3 length is 14 residues. Trimming at V came to 6 bases and at J to 2 bases, leaving 4 bases not matched to a gene. Germline CDR1 reads ENHRY; CDR2 reads SYGVKD. CDR3 loop: CAIRDRGPTDTQYF. CDR3 bases: TGTGCCATCAGAGACAGGGGACCCACAGATACGCAGTATTTT.

The chain has TRBV19 and TRBJ2-7, with 12 nucleotides matching TRBD1. The J segment lost 4 bases and the V segment lost 8 bases, leaving 3 bases of the junction unmatched. CDR1 is LNHDA and CDR2 is SQIVND in the germline V gene (reference sequence). The CDR3 covers 13 residues. CDR3 DNA sequence: TGTGCCAGTCGGGACAGGGGGCAGTACGAGCAGTACTTC. It yields the protein CASRDRGQYEQYF.

The V gene is TRBV5-6, the J gene TRBJ2-7; no clear D gene. V lost 6 bases, J lost 2 bases, and 15 bases lay in between. In germline, CDR1 is SGHDT, CDR2 YYEEEE. The CDR3 has 14 residues. This CDR3 is CASTLGRGAYEQYF. CDR3 bases: TGTGCCAGCACCCTCGGACGAGGAGCCTACGAGCAGTACTTC.

This clone was observed once. The V gene is TRBV9, the J gene TRBJ2-7; a weak D match, TRBD2 (5 bases). Trimming stripped 4 bases from V and 2 bases from J, with 13 bases between. Germline V gene sequence: CDR1 SGDLS, CDR2 YYNGEE. This CDR3 region has 14 residues. The CDR3 DNA reads TGTGCCAGCAGCCCAGGACTCGTAGCCTACGAGCAGTACTTC. Its translation: CASSPGLVAYEQYF.

The chain couples TRBV19 to TRBJ2-7; tentative D call: TRBD2 (7 bases). Germline V gene data show CDR1 as LNHDA and CDR2 as SQIVND (reference sequence). The CDR3 has 14 amino acids. The V gene lost 3 bases and the J gene lost 6 bases, with 15 bases spanning the gap. The DNA for the CDR3 is TGTGCCAGTAGTATTACTGACGGGGGGCGCGAGCAGTACTTC. Translating it yields CASSITDGGREQYF.

CDR3 bases: TGTGCCAGCAGCTTAGCGGGGATTGAGGCCGGTCGGGAGCAGTACTTC. It codes for CASSLAGIEAGREQYF. V gene TRBV11-2 combines with J gene TRBJ2-7; a weak D match, TRBD2 (5 bases). Per germline, CDR1 SGHAT and CDR2 FQNNGV. The CDR3 has 16 amino acids. Trimming left V 1 base short and J 7 bases short, with 20 bases between.

The chain joins TRBV9 to TRBJ2-2; the D gene is possibly TRBD1 (5 bases). V was pared by 3 bases and J by 4 bases, with 7 bases between. Germline CDR1 reads SGDLS; CDR2 reads YYNGEE. The CDR3 consists of 13 residues. This CDR3 reads CASSATGTGELFF. The CDR3 bases are TGTGCCAGCAGCGCCACAGGCACCGGGGAGCTGTTTTTT. The variable domain in full, completed from reference TRBV9 and TRBJ2-2, reads DSGVTQTPKHLITATGQRVTLRCSPRSGDLSVYWYQQSLDQGLQFLIQYYNGEERAKGNILERFSAQQFPDLHSELNLSSLELGDSALYFCASSATGTGELFFGEGSRLTVL.

The J gene is TRBJ1-5, the V gene TRBV19; D is ambiguous. Germline CDR1 is LNHDA and CDR2 is SQIVND (reference sequence). The CDR3 spans 15 residues. With 0 bases removed from V and 0 bases from J, the gap between germline ends came to 6 bases. CDR3 nucleotides: TGTGCCAGTAGTATAGATTGGAGTAGCAATCAGCCCCAGCATTTT. Translating it yields CASSIDWSSNQPQHF.

The V gene is TRBV28, the J gene TRBJ2-2; the D is unclear. The CDR3 has 12 amino acids. Germline CDR1 reads MDHEN; CDR2 reads SYDVKM. Trimming stripped 8 bases from V and 6 bases from J, with 10 bases between. The CDR3 spells CASCRQAGELFF. The CDR3 DNA is TGTGCCAGCTGTCGGCAGGCCGGGGAGCTGTTTTTT.

This clone was counted only a few times. The CDR3 sequence is CAISESANQETQYF. The CDR3 DNA reads as TGTGCCATCAGTGAGTCGGCGAACCAAGAGACCCAGTACTTC. The V and J genes are TRBV10-3 and TRBJ2-5; D uncertain. This CDR3 has 14 amino acids. With 0 bases removed from V and 0 bases from J, the gap between germline ends came to 5 bases. Germline V lookup: CDR1 ENHRY, CDR2 SYGVKD.

The J gene is TRBJ2-2, the V gene TRBV6-5; no reliable D call. CDR1 and CDR2 (germline): MNHEY, SVGAGI. Trimming pared 10 bases from V and 5 bases from J, leaving 17 bases between. This CDR3 has 14 amino acids. The CDR3 is CATAIGPWTGELFF. Written as DNA, the CDR3 is TGTGCCACCGCCATTGGTCCCTGGACCGGGGAGCTGTTTTTT.

J is TRBJ1-2 and V is TRBV6-1; 7 bases fit TRBD1. The CDR3 is 14 residues long. The junction had 9 bases not matched to a gene; V was cut back by 5 bases and J by 6 bases. CDR1 and CDR2 (germline): MNHNS, SASEGT. The CDR3 protein is CASSTLAGTDGYTF. The CDR3, as DNA: TGTGCCAGCAGTACCTTAGCCGGGACAGATGGCTACACCTTC.

This chain links TRBV30 with TRBJ1-2; 8 positions agree with TRBD1. The germline CDR1 and CDR2 sequences are GTSNPN and SVGIG (reference sequence). Germline trimming cut 3 bases from V and 2 bases from J; bases unmatched to any gene: 2. The CDR3 covers 13 residues. CDR3 DNA: TGTGCCTGGAGCAGGGGGCGGAACTATGGCTACACCTTC. Its protein is CAWSRGRNYGYTF.

This chain connects TRBV13 to TRBJ2-7; D unresolved. Between the trimmed V and J ends, which lost 5 bases and 7 bases, there was a span of 27 bases. Per germline, CDR1 PRHDT and CDR2 FYEKMQ (reference sequence). This CDR3 comprises 17 residues. The CDR3 loop reads CASSHPSTDLRTLEQYF. DNA for the CDR3: TGTGCCAGCAGCCACCCTTCGACGGATCTCCGGACGTTAGAGCAGTACTTC.

The rearrangement uses TRBV9 and TRBJ2-5; unclear D gene. V was pared by 0 bases and J by 0 bases, with 3 bases between. Per the germline V gene, CDR1 is SGDLS and CDR2 is YYNGEE. This CDR3 comprises 13 residues. CDR3 nucleotide sequence: TGTGCCAGCAGCGTAGGGTACCAAGAGACCCAGTACTTC. It specifies CASSVGYQETQYF.

This chain connects TRBV6-5 to TRBJ2-7; D call uncertain. Germline values: CDR1 MNHEY, CDR2 SVGAGI. V shed 2 bases and J shed 6 bases, with 8 bases lying between them. This CDR3 is 12 amino acids long. DNA for the CDR3: TGTGCCAGCAGTTACGACCTGTTCGAGCAGTACTTC. Translation gives CASSYDLFEQYF.

V usage is TRBV2 and J usage is TRBJ2-7; tentatively, D is TRBD1 (6 bases). The CDR3 totals 17 residues. Germline CDR1 SNHLY, CDR2 FYNNEI. Trimming left V 4 bases short and J 2 bases short, with 21 bases between. DNA of the CDR3: TGTGCCAGCAGTGGGGGCGCCGGGACACCACGTCCCTACGAGCAGTACTTC. Its protein product is CASSGGAGTPRPYEQYF.

V and J are TRBV9 and TRBJ2-2; 7 bases agree with TRBD1. This CDR3 has 15 amino acids. Per the germline V gene, CDR1 is SGDLS and CDR2 is YYNGEE. V dropped 3 bases and J dropped 4; count of bases not matched to a gene: 6. The CDR3, as DNA: TGTGCCAGCAGCGAGACAGGGCGTAGCACCGGGGAGCTGTTTTTT. The encoded protein is CASSETGRSTGELFF.

Worth noting for this clone: A junction end diverges from the germline sequence, so it may reflect a read error. The chain has TRBV9 and TRBJ2-1; 7 positions match TRBD2. CDR1 is SGDLS, CDR2 YYNGEE, per germline. This CDR3 has 15 residues. DNA for the CDR3: TGTGCCAGCAGCGACCAAGGGACTACCTACGATGAGCAGTTCTTC. Its protein is CASSDQGTTYDEQFF.

The CDR3 reads CASSLFPRTGTDTQYF. The CDR3 bases are TGTGCCAGCAGTTTATTTCCCCGGACAGGGACAGATACGCAGTATTTT. The chain combines TRBV28 with TRBJ2-3, with 8 bases matching TRBD1. The CDR3 length is 16 residues. V was pared by 1 base and J by 3 bases, with 6 bases of the junction left unmatched. Germline CDR1 is MDHEN and CDR2 is SYDVKM.

This chain links TRBV30 with TRBJ1-1; tentatively, D is TRBD1 (5 bases). The CDR3 consists of 13 residues. V was clipped by 4 bases and J by 5 bases, with 14 bases between them. Germline CDR1 GTSNPN, CDR2 SVGIG (reference sequence). The CDR3 spells CAWKGSIRTEAFF. CDR3 nucleotides: TGTGCCTGGAAGGGGTCAATTAGGACTGAAGCTTTCTTT.

The V call is TRBV5-5, the J call TRBJ2-5; 9 nucleotides align to TRBD1. The J segment lost 2 bases and the V segment lost 1 base, leaving 3 bases of the junction unmatched. The CDR3 extends over 15 amino acids. The germline V gene encodes CDR1 SGHKS and CDR2 YYEKEE (reference sequence). The CDR3: CASSLWDRDQETQYF. The CDR3 DNA reads TGTGCCAGCAGCTTGTGGGACAGGGATCAAGAGACCCAGTACTTC.